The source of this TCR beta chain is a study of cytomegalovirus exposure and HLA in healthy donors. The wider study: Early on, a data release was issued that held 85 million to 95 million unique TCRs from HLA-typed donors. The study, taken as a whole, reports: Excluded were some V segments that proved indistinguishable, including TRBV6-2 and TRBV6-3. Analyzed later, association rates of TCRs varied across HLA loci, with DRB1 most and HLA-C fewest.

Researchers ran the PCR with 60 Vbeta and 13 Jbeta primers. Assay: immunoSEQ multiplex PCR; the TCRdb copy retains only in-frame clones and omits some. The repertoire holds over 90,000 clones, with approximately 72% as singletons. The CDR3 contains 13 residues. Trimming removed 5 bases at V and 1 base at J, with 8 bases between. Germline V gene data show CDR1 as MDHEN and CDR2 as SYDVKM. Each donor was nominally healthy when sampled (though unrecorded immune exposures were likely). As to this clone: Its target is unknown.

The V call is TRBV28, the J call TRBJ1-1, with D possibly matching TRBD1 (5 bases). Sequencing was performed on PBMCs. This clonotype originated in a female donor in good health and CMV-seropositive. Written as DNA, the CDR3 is TGTGCCAGCAGTCAGGGTGGGAACACTGAAGCTTTCTTT. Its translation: CASSQGGNTEAFF.